This TCR beta chain was documented in a study of T cell repertoires in cytomegalovirus infection. TCRdb re-called the reads through MiXCR, storing one row per CDR3 protein. This table has 650,000 to 850,000 distinct CDR3 sequences, under 35% appearing once. Germline lookup yields CDR1 SGHVS and CDR2 FQNEAQ. CDR3 length equals 15 residues. V was cut by 1 base and J by 8 bases, with 17 bases left in between. This clonotype turned up a few times. Its antigen is unidentified. The sequenced sample was cultured CD8+ T cells from PBMCs, obtained from culture after CMV antigen stimulation. The rearrangement links TRBV7-8 to TRBJ1-2; D might be TRBD1 (5 bases). This clonotype was obtained from a human donor in good health (CMV status not recorded). Some clones in this sample may be carry-over from other donors' samples. CDR3: CASSLVILSRTGYTF. The CDR3 bases are TGTGCCAGCAGCTTAGTAATCTTGAGTCGGACAGGCTACACCTTC.